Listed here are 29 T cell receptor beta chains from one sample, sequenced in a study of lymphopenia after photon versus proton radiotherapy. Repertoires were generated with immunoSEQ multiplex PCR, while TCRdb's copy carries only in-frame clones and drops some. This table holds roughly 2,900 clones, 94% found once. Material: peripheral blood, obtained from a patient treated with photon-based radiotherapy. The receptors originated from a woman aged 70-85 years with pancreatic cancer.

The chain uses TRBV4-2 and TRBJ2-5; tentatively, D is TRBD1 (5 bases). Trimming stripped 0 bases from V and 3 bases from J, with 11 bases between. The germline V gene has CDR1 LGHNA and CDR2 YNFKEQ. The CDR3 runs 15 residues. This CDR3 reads CASSQDLQGEETQYF. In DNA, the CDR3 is TGTGCCAGCAGCCAAGATCTGCAGGGCGAAGAGACCCAGTACTTC.

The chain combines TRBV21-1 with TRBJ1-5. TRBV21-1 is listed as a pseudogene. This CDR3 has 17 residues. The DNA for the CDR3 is TGTGCCAGCAGCAAAGTAGTAAGGGTTTATAGCAATCAGCCCCAGCATTTT. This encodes CASSKVVRVYSNQPQHF.

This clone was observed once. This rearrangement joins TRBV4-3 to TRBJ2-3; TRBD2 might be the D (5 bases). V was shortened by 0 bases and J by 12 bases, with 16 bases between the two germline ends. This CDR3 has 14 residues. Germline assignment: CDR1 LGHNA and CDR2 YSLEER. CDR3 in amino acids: CASSQDLAAPLQYF. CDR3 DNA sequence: TGCGCCAGCAGCCAAGATCTAGCCGCGCCCCTACAGTATTTT.

CDR3 in amino acids: CATSRVGTNTGELFF. The CDR3 DNA is TGTGCCACCAGCAGAGTAGGCACGAACACCGGGGAGCTGTTTTTT. The chain links TRBV15 to TRBJ2-2, with D unclear. The CDR3 contains 15 residues. The germline V and J ends were trimmed by 1 base and 0 bases, with 6 bases remaining between them. Germline loops: CDR1 LNHNV, CDR2 YYDKDF (reference sequence).

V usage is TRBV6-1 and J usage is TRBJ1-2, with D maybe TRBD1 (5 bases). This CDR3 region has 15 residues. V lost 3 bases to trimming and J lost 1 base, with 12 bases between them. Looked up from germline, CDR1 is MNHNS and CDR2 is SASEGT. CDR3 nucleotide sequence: TGTGCCAGCAGTGACATCGCGAGGGGTAACTATGGCTACACCTTC. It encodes CASSDIARGNYGYTF.

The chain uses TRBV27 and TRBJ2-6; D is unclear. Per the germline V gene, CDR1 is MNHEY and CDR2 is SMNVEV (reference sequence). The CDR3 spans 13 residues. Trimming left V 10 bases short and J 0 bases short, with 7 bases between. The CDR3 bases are TGTGCCACCGCTCCCTCTGGGGCCAACGTCCTGACTTTC. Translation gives CATAPSGANVLTF.

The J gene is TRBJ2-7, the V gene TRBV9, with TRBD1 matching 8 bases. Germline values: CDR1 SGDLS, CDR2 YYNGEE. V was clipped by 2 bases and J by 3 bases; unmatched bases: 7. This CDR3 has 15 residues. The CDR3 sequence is CASSVSWDRNYEQYF. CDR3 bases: TGTGCCAGCAGCGTGTCATGGGACAGGAACTACGAGCAGTACTTC.

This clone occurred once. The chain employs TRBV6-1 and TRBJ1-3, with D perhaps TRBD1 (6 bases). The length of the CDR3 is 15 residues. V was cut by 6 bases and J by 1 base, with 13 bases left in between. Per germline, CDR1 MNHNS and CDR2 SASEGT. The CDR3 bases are TGTGCCAGCAGGGAACAGGGATGGTCTGGAAACACCATATATTTT. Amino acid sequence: CASREQGWSGNTIYF.

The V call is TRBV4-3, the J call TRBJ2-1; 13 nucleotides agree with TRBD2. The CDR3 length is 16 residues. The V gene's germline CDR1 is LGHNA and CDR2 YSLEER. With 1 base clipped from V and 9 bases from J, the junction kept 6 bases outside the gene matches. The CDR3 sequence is CASSQARTSGGGEQFF. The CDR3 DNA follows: TGCGCCAGCAGCCAAGCGCGGACTAGCGGGGGAGGTGAGCAGTTCTTC.

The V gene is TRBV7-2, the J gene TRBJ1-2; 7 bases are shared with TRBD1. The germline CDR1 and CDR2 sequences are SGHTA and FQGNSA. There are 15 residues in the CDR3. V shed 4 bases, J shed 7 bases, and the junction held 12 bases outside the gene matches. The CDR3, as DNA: TGTGCCAGCAGCTCAGACCCATCAGGGGGGTCTGGCTACACCTTC. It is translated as CASSSDPSGGSGYTF.

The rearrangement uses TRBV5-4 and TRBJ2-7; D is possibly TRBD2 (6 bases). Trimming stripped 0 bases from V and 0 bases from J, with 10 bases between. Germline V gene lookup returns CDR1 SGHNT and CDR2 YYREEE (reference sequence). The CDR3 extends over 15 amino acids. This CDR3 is CASSLDSGPSYEQYF. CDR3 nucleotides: TGTGCCAGCAGCTTGGATAGCGGTCCCTCCTACGAGCAGTACTTC.

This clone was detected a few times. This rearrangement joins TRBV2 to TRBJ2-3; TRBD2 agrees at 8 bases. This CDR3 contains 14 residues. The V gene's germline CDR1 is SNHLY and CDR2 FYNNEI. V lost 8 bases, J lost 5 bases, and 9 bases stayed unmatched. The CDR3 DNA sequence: TGTGCCAGCCAGACTAGCGCTACGGGAGATACGCAGTATTTT. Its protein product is CASQTSATGDTQYF.

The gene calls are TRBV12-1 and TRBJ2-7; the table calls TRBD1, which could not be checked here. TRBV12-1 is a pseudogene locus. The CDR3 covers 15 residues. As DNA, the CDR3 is TGTGCCAGCAGCTTTGACGGCAGGGGGCCCTACGAGCAGTACTTC. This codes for CASSFDGRGPYEQYF.

The CDR3 is CASSWGPRDTQYF. The CDR3, as DNA: TGTGCCAGCAGCTGGGGACCCAGAGATACGCAGTATTTT. The chain couples TRBV5-6 to TRBJ2-3, with D perhaps assigned TRBD1 or TRBD2 (5 bases each). This CDR3 region has 13 residues. Trimming removed 3 bases at V and 5 bases at J, with 10 bases between. The V gene's germline CDR1 is SGHDT and CDR2 YYEEEE.

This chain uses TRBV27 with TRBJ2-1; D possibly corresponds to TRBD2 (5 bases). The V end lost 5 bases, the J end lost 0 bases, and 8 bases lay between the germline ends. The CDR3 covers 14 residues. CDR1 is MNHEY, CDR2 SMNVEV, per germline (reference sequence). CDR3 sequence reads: CASSGEFSYNEQFF. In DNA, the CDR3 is TGTGCCAGCAGTGGGGAGTTCTCCTACAATGAGCAGTTCTTC.

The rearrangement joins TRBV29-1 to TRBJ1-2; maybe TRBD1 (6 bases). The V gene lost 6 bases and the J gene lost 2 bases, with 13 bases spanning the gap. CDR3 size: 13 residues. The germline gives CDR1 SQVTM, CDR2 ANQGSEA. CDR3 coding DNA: TGCAGCGTCGGAGGGGGGACCAACTATGGCTACACCTTC. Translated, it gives CSVGGGTNYGYTF.

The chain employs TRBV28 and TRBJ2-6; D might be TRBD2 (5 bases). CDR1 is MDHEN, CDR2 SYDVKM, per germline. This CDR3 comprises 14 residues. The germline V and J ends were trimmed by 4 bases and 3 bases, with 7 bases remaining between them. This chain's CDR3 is CASSSAGGANVLTF. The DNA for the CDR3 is TGTGCCAGCAGTTCCGCGGGTGGGGCCAACGTCCTGACTTTC. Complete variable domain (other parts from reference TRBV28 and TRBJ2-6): DVKVTQSSRYLVKRTGEKVFLECVQDMDHENMFWYRQDPGLGLRLIYFSYDVKMKEKGDIPEGYSVSREKKERFSLILESASTNQTSMYLCASSSAGGANVLTFGAGSRLTVL.

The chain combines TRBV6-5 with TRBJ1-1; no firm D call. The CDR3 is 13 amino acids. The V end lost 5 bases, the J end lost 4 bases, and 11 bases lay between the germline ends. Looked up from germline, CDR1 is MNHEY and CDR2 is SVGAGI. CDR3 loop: CASSPLLSTEAFF. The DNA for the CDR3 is TGTGCCAGCAGTCCTCTGTTGTCCACTGAAGCTTTCTTT.

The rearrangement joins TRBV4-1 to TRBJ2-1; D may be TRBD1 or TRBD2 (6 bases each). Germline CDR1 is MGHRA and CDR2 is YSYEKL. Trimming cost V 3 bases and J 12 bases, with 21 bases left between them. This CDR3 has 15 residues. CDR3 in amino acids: CASSHIGGRRAGQFF. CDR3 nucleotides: TGCGCCAGCAGCCACATCGGGGGCCGAAGAGCCGGGCAGTTCTTC.

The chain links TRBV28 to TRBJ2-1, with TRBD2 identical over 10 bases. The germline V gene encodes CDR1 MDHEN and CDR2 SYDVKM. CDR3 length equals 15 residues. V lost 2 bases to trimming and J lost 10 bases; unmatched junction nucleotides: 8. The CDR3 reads CASSLASGGLGEQFF. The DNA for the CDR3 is TGTGCCAGCAGTTTAGCTAGCGGGGGCCTGGGGGAGCAGTTCTTC.

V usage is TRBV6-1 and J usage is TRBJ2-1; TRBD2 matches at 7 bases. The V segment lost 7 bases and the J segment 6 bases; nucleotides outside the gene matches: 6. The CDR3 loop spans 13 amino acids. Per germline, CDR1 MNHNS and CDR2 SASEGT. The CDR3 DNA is TGTGCCAGCACGGGAGGCCCCCGCAATGAGCAGTTCTTC. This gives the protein CASTGGPRNEQFF.

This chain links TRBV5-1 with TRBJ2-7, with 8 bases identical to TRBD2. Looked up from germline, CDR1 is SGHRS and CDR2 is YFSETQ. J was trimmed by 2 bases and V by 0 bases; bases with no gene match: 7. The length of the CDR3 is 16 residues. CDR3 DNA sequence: TGCGCCAGCAGCTTGGGCGCGACTAGCGTTACCTACGAGCAGTACTTC. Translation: CASSLGATSVTYEQYF.

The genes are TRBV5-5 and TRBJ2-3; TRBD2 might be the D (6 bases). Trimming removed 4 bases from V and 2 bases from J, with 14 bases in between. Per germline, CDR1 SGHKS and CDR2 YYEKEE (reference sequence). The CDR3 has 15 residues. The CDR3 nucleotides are TGTGCCAGCAGCCTCTGGGGCGGGGACACAGATACGCAGTATTTT. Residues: CASSLWGGDTDTQYF.

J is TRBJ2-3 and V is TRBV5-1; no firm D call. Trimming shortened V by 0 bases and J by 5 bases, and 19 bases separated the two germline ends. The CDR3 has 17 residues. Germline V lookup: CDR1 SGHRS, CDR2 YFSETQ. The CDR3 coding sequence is TGCGCCAGCAGCTTGGGGCGGAATGCAGGTGGAAAAGATACGCAGTATTTT. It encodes CASSLGRNAGGKDTQYF. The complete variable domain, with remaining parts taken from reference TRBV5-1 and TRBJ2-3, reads KAGVTQTPRYLIKTRGQQVTLSCSPISGHRSVSWYQQTPGQGLQFLFEYFSETQRNKGNFPGRFSGRQFSNSRSEMNVSTLELGDSALYLCASSLGRNAGGKDTQYFGPGTRLTVL.

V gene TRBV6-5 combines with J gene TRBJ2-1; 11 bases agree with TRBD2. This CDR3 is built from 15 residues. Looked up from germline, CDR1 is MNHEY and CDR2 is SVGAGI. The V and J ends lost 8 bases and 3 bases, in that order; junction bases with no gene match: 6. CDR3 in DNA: TGTGCCAGCTCCTCTAGCGGGAGGATCTACAATGAGCAGTTCTTC. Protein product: CASSSSGRIYNEQFF.

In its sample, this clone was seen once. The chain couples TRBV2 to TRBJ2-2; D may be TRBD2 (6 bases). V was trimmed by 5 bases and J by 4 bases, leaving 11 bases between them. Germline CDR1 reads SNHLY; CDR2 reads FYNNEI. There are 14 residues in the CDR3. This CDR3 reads CASSKTSFTGELFF. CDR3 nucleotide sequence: TGTGCCAGCAGTAAGACTAGTTTCACCGGGGAGCTGTTTTTT.

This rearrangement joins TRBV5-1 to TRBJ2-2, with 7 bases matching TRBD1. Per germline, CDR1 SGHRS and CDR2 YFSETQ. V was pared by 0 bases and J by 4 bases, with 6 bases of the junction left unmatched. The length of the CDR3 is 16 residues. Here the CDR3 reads CASSLGGGGGTGELFF. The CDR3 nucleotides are TGCGCCAGCAGCTTGGGAGGGGGCGGCGGCACCGGGGAGCTGTTTTTT.

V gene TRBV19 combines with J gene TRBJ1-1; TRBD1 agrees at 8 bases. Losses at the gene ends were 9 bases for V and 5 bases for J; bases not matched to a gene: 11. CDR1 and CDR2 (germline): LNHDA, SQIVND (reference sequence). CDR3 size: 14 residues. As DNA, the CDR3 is TGTGCCAGCGACAGGGGAGAGACTAGGACTGAAGCTTTCTTT. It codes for CASDRGETRTEAFF.

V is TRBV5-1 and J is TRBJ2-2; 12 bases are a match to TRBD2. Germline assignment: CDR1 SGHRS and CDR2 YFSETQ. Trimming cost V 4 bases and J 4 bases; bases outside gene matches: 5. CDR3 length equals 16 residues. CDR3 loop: CASSDGLAGTTGELFF. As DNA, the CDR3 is TGCGCCAGCAGCGACGGACTAGCGGGAACCACCGGGGAGCTGTTTTTT.